Following are 15 T cell receptor beta chains from one sample sequenced in a study of blood T cells in healthy people across ages. Then a second PCR, running about 7 to 11 cycles, was carried out with a sample-barcoded 5' primer and a J-beta primer mix. TCRdb ran MiXCR on the 5' RACE reads and lists one entry per CDR3 protein. Among 730,000 or so distinct CDR3 sequences listed, around 41% were seen once. Material: blood. The receptors come from a man older than 75 in good health.

The chain carries TRBV4-2 and TRBJ2-1; 11 bases match TRBD2. V was clipped by 0 bases and J by 7 bases; unmatched bases: 8. This CDR3 spans 17 amino acids. The germline gives CDR1 LGHNA, CDR2 YNFKEQ. CDR3 in DNA: TGTGCCAGCAGCCAAGAGCAGTTAGCGGGGGGGCAGAATGAGCAGTTCTTC. Its translation: CASSQEQLAGGQNEQFF.

This clonotype was found a few times. The chain joins TRBV27 to TRBJ2-3; D possibly corresponds to TRBD1 (5 bases). Germline V gene sequence: CDR1 MNHEY, CDR2 SMNVEV (reference sequence). Trimming took 5 bases from V and 5 from J, leaving 14 bases between them. The CDR3 contains 14 residues. The DNA of the CDR3 is TGTGCCAGCAGTCCCAGGGTCCAAATAGATACGCAGTATTTT. Residues: CASSPRVQIDTQYF.

The genes are TRBV20-1 and TRBJ2-1; D not certain. The V end was cut by 6 bases, the J end by 4 bases, with 10 bases between. CDR1 DFQATT and CDR2 SNEGSKA come from the germline V gene (reference sequence). The CDR3 extends over 12 amino acids. CDR3 region: CSAKGQYNEQFF. Written as DNA, the CDR3 is TGCAGTGCCAAGGGCCAATACAATGAGCAGTTCTTC.

The chain joins TRBV2 to TRBJ2-5, with no clear D. The germline CDR1 and CDR2 sequences are SNHLY and FYNNEI. V lost 7 bases and J 4 bases, leaving 10 bases between the germline ends. This CDR3 is 12 amino acids long. CDR3 protein: CASNVRGETQYF. For the CDR3, the DNA is TGTGCCAGCAACGTGAGAGGAGAGACCCAGTACTTC.

In regard to this clonotype: One end of the junction does not line up with germline, which may come from a read error. V and J are TRBV7-2 and TRBJ1-1; 7 positions agree with TRBD1. Germline-derived CDR1 and CDR2 are SGHTA and FQGNSA. CDR3 length: 13 residues. The DNA of the CDR3 is TGTGCCCGCAGGGGGGCTGCGAACACTGAAGCTTTCTTT. It is translated as CARRGAANTEAFF.

This clonotype was observed a handful of times. The chain is built from TRBV20-1 and TRBJ2-1, with 10 nucleotides matching TRBD2. J lost 14 bases, V lost 2 bases, and 18 bases had no gene match. This CDR3 is built from 16 residues. Germline V gene sequence: CDR1 DFQATT, CDR2 SNEGSKA (reference sequence). The DNA for the CDR3 is TGCAGTGCTAGATCCCCCTTTGGGGCTAGCGGGGGCAGGGAGTTCTTC. It yields the protein CSARSPFGASGGREFF.

The genes are TRBV30 and TRBJ1-1; TRBD1 matches at 7 bases. The CDR3 has 14 residues. Germline V gene sequence: CDR1 GTSNPN, CDR2 SVGIG (reference sequence). The junction had 14 bases not matched to a gene; V was cut back by 8 bases and J by 5 bases. CDR3 in DNA: TGTGCCCACAACAGACAGGGAGTTTGGACTGAAGCTTTCTTT. Its protein product is CAHNRQGVWTEAFF.

Comment on this clonotype: The junction and the germline gene differ at one end; a read error may be behind it. The rearrangement joins TRBV20-1 to TRBJ2-5, with 12 bases identical to TRBD1. From germline, CDR1 is DFQATT and CDR2 SNEGSKA (reference sequence). CDR3 length equals 17 residues. The CDR3 DNA is TGCAATGCCCACCTTAGTAGCGGGACAGGGGGCCAAGAGACTCAGTACTTC. Translated: CNAHLSSGTGGQETQYF.

With respect to this clonotype: The junction differs from germline at one of its ends, possibly a read error. The rearrangement links TRBV18 to TRBJ1-2; D unresolved. The CDR3 contains 13 residues. Germline V gene sequence: CDR1 KGHSH, CDR2 LQKENI. CDR3 coding DNA: TGTGTCAGCTCACCAGCGTCAGAGGGAGGCTACACCTTC. This encodes CVSSPASEGGYTF.

This clonotype was detected a few times. The rearrangement uses TRBV20-1 and TRBJ1-2; D gene ambiguous. This CDR3 has 15 amino acids. Trimming pared 1 base from V and 0 bases from J, leaving 12 bases between. Germline V gene data show CDR1 as DFQATT and CDR2 as SNEGSKA (reference sequence). The CDR3 coding sequence is TGCAGTGCTAGAGGGTTAGGCAGAACTAACTATGGCTACACCTTC. The encoded protein is CSARGLGRTNYGYTF.

This clonotype was detected ten times or more. The rearrangement links TRBV20-1 to TRBJ1-4; TRBD1 aligns across 8 bases. Unmatched junction bases numbered 10, after V lost 6 bases and J lost 7 bases. The V gene's germline CDR1 is DFQATT and CDR2 SNEGSKA (reference sequence). This CDR3 has 14 residues. The CDR3 DNA is TGCAGTGCCCCAAGAGGACAGGGCTTTGAAAAACTGTTTTTT. Protein: CSAPRGQGFEKLFF.

The CDR3 loop is CSAGRAYEAFF. The CDR3 DNA follows: TGCAGTGCCGGCAGGGCCTATGAAGCTTTCTTT. The V call is TRBV20-1, the J call TRBJ1-1; possibly TRBD1 for D (5 bases). V lost 6 bases to trimming and J lost 7 bases, with 12 bases between them. Germline CDR1 and CDR2: DFQATT and SNEGSKA (reference sequence). There are 11 residues in the CDR3.

This sequence joins TRBV3-1 and TRBJ1-4; 11 bases match TRBD1. CDR3 length: 17 amino acids. Germline CDR1 reads LGHDT; CDR2 reads YNNKEL (reference sequence). V lost 3 bases, J lost 1 base, and 4 bases stayed unmatched. CDR3 bases: TGTGCCAGCAGCCAGACGGACAGGGGGCGAACTAATGAAAAACTGTTTTTT. Its translation: CASSQTDRGRTNEKLFF.

The CDR3 sequence: CSVEGGGVGETQYF. The CDR3 DNA is TGCAGCGTTGAAGGGGGCGGGGTAGGGGAGACCCAGTACTTC. The chain is built from TRBV29-1 and TRBJ2-5, with D perhaps TRBD2 (6 bases). The CDR3 consists of 14 residues. Per germline, CDR1 SQVTM and CDR2 ANQGSEA. V lost 1 base and J 5 bases, leaving 14 bases between the germline ends.

The chain carries TRBV6-2 or TRBV6-3 and TRBJ2-7, with D unresolved. Germline values: CDR1 MNHEY, CDR2 SVGEGT. V was cut by 6 bases and J by 3 bases, with 6 bases left in between. CDR3 length equals 11 residues. The CDR3 DNA reads TGTGCCAGCAGACTACGCTACGAGCAGTACTTC. Protein sequence: CASRLRYEQYF.